This T cell receptor (beta chain) stems from a study of T-cell memory formation after mild COVID-19. Via MiXCR, TCRdb re-called the 5' RACE reads, giving one row per CDR3 protein. The sample has 470,000 or so distinct CDR3 sequences; 15% to 20% are singletons. This clonotype was recorded at least ten times. There are 15 residues in the CDR3. Between the trimmed V and J ends, which lost 1 base and 3 bases, there was a span of 10 bases. Germline lookup yields CDR1 SGHVS and CDR2 FQNEAQ. Sequences were obtained from PBMCs or a T cell subset sorted from them (not recorded which). This receptor was taken from an adult woman who had mild COVID-19 (a few samples of this study predate the infection). Cell type and time point are not known. The V and J genes are TRBV7-8 and TRBJ2-1; D may match TRBD1 or TRBD2 (5 bases each). The CDR3 nucleotides are TGTGCCAGCAGCTTAGGGGGCGGGTACTACAATGAGCAGTTCTTC. Protein sequence: CASSLGGGYYNEQFF.